A single sample gave rise to the 23 T cell receptor beta chains below, sequenced in a study of blood T cell repertoires in COVID-19 (dated by TCRdb to about 2020). Library preparation was by the immunoSEQ multiplex PCR assay. What TCRdb holds here is the immuneACCESS table cut down to in-frame rearrangements. Part of the clones is not present; checked against another copy, under half of the missing clones reflect an unresolved V gene, and the others are unexplained. The sample includes 93,000 or so clones, with approximately 80% observed a single time. 10% to 15% of the sample comes from the top ten. The specimen sequenced was peripheral blood. Receptors were obtained from a human donor in a cohort sampled during active or convalescent COVID-19.

V is TRBV6-1 and J is TRBJ1-6; 7 bases match TRBD1. J lost 3 bases, V lost 4 bases, and 6 bases had no gene match. Per the germline V gene, CDR1 is MNHNS and CDR2 is SASEGT. The CDR3 contains 16 residues. CDR3 loop: CASSGDRAVYNSPLHF. CDR3 coding DNA: TGTGCCAGCAGTGGCGACAGGGCCGTCTATAATTCACCCCTCCACTTT.

This clone is a singleton in its sample. The CDR3 DNA reads TGTGCCAGCAGACCTAGGACAGGTTCCTACGAGCAGTACTTC. Translating gives CASRPRTGSYEQYF. The V gene is TRBV6-5, the J gene TRBJ2-7, with TRBD1 matching 7 bases. The ends lost 6 bases at V and 1 base at J; junction bases unmatched: 6. Germline V gene lookup returns CDR1 MNHEY and CDR2 SVGAGI. The CDR3 is 14 residues long.

A single count supports this clone. The chain is built from TRBV24-1 and TRBJ2-7; 7 bases align to TRBD1. CDR1 is KGHDR, CDR2 SFDVKD, per germline. CDR3 length: 13 amino acids. V shed 5 bases and J 2 bases; nucleotides not matched to a gene: 2. CDR3 sequence: CATSGDSPYEQYF. Here the CDR3 DNA reads TGTGCCACCAGTGGGGACAGCCCCTACGAGCAGTACTTC.

This clone occurred once. One end of the junction fails to match germline, which may point to a read error. The CDR3, as DNA: TGTGCCAGCAGTTACACGTCGGGGGGACAGGGGCGAATCAAAGGTGTTTTT. Translated: CASSYTSGGQGRIKGVF. The chain has TRBV6-2 or TRBV6-3 and TRBJ1-4, with 10 bases lining up with TRBD1. The CDR3 has 17 amino acids. Looked up from germline, CDR1 is MNHEY and CDR2 is SVGEGT.

The chain recombines TRBV5-1 with TRBJ1-1; D remains unclear. The V gene's germline CDR1 is SGHRS and CDR2 YFSETQ. The CDR3 covers 14 residues. The V and J ends lost 2 bases and 2 bases respectively, with 10 bases between them. The CDR3 loop is CASSLHQSNTEAFF. The CDR3 DNA follows: TGCGCCAGCAGCTTACATCAGTCAAACACTGAAGCTTTCTTT.

The chain's CDR3 is CASSPDRGPYNEQFF. DNA for the CDR3: TGTGCCAGCAGTCCCGACAGGGGGCCCTACAATGAGCAGTTCTTC. The chain recombines TRBV6-5 with TRBJ2-1; TRBD1 aligns across 10 bases. The V gene's germline CDR1 is MNHEY and CDR2 SVGAGI. The CDR3 consists of 15 residues. V lost 5 bases, J lost 2 bases, and 3 bases stayed unmatched.

The V call is TRBV5-6, the J call TRBJ2-7; D remains unclear. Per the germline V gene, CDR1 is SGHDT and CDR2 is YYEEEE. Trimming stripped 4 bases from V and 9 bases from J, with 20 bases between. The CDR3 runs 14 residues. CDR3 in amino acids: CASSRGSTSNSQYF. In DNA, the CDR3 is TGTGCCAGCAGCCGCGGATCTACGAGCAACTCGCAGTACTTC.

V gene TRBV10-1 combines with J gene TRBJ1-6; D is ambiguous. Trimming cost V 10 bases and J 4 bases, with 14 bases left between them. CDR1 is WNHNN, CDR2 SYGVQD, per germline (reference sequence). The CDR3 loop spans 14 amino acids. CDR3 amino acids: CATPGAPYNSPLHF. CDR3 coding DNA: TGCGCCACCCCTGGAGCCCCGTATAATTCACCCCTCCACTTT.

V gene TRBV9 combines with J gene TRBJ2-2; 8 bases are shared with TRBD2. The CDR3 runs 15 residues. V was pared by 2 bases and J by 5 bases, with 5 bases of the junction left unmatched. In germline, CDR1 is SGDLS, CDR2 YYNGEE. CDR3 nucleotide sequence: TGTGCCAGCAGCGTCCAGGGCGGGGGGACCGGGGAGCTGTTTTTT. This codes for CASSVQGGGTGELFF.

J is TRBJ1-2 and V is TRBV7-6; the match to TRBD1 covers 10 bases. Germline V gives CDR1 SGHVS, CDR2 FNYEAQ. J lost 1 base, V lost 4 bases, and 6 bases had no gene match. This CDR3 comprises 16 residues. As DNA, the CDR3 is TGTGCCAGCAGCTCATCGACAGGGGGCTTTAACTATGGCTACACCTTC. Translated, it gives CASSSSTGGFNYGYTF.

The rearrangement joins TRBV9 to TRBJ1-1, with 7 bases fitting TRBD1. After removal of 1 base from V and 1 base from J, the junction contained 1 base not matched to a gene. Germline V gene lookup returns CDR1 SGDLS and CDR2 YYNGEE. CDR3 length: 14 amino acids. The chain's CDR3 is CASSVQGGNTEAFF. The CDR3 DNA reads as TGTGCCAGCAGCGTACAGGGGGGGAACACTGAAGCTTTCTTT. Variable domain in full (rest from reference TRBV9 and TRBJ1-1): DSGVTQTPKHLITATGQRVTLRCSPRSGDLSVYWYQQSLDQGLQFLIQYYNGEERAKGNILERFSAQQFPDLHSELNLSSLELGDSALYFCASSVQGGNTEAFFGQGTRLTVV.

This chain uses TRBV6-5 with TRBJ1-1; tentative D call: TRBD1 (5 bases). The germline V gene encodes CDR1 MNHEY and CDR2 SVGAGI. This CDR3 has 14 residues. V shed 6 bases and J shed 4 bases, with 15 bases lying between them. The CDR3 bases are TGTGCCAGCAGGGAGGGGCATTCGTCCACTGAAGCTTTCTTT. It encodes CASREGHSSTEAFF.

As to this clone: Other DNA variants within this sample encode the same CDR3. The chain recombines TRBV25-1 with TRBJ1-5; D perhaps matches TRBD1 (5 bases). Germline CDR1 and CDR2: MGHDK and SYGVNS. V gave up 3 bases and J gave up 2 bases, with 8 bases separating them. The CDR3 totals 14 residues. Written as DNA, the CDR3 is TGTGCCAGCAGTGAGTGGGGGGGCAATCAGCCCCAGCATTTT. Translation: CASSEWGGNQPQHF.

This rearrangement joins TRBV30 to TRBJ1-2; 8 nucleotides agree with TRBD1. The length of the CDR3 is 14 residues. Trimming at V came to 4 bases and at J to 3 bases, leaving 7 bases not matched to a gene. Germline loops: CDR1 GTSNPN, CDR2 SVGIG (reference sequence). CDR3 nucleotide sequence: TGTGCCTGGAAGACAGGGGTCGGCTACTATGGCTACACCTTC. This encodes CAWKTGVGYYGYTF.

The J gene is TRBJ1-2, the V gene TRBV6-5, with D unresolved. CDR3 size: 15 residues. V lost 6 bases and J lost 1, with 15 bases in between. Germline assignment: CDR1 MNHEY and CDR2 SVGAGI. The CDR3 spells CASRSPGDGNYGYTF. The CDR3 coding sequence is TGTGCCAGCAGATCCCCCGGAGACGGTAACTATGGCTACACCTTC.

This chain connects TRBV5-5 to TRBJ1-2; D perhaps matches TRBD1 (5 bases). Germline V gene sequence: CDR1 SGHKS, CDR2 YYEKEE (reference sequence). Between the trimmed V and J ends, which lost 0 bases and 4 bases, there was a span of 13 bases. This CDR3 contains 15 residues. The chain's CDR3 is CASSLGQSRSYGYTF. The CDR3 coding sequence is TGTGCCAGCAGCTTGGGACAGAGCCGCTCCTATGGCTACACCTTC.

The V and J genes are TRBV18 and TRBJ1-3; D uncertain. Trimming took off 2 bases at V and 4 bases at J, with 12 bases between the two ends. The CDR3 sequence is 15 residues long. In germline, CDR1 is KGHSH, CDR2 LQKENI. The chain's CDR3 is CASSPKRLEGNTIYF. The CDR3, as DNA: TGTGCCAGCTCACCAAAAAGGTTGGAGGGAAACACCATATATTTT. Together with reference TRBV18 and TRBJ1-3, the CDR3 gives the full variable domain: NAGVMQNPRHLVRRRGQEARLRCSPMKGHSHVYWYRQLPEEGLKFMVYLQKENIIDESGMPKERFSAEFPKEGPSILRIQQVVRGDSAAYFCASSPKRLEGNTIYFGEGSWLTVV.

This sequence joins TRBV30 and TRBJ1-5; D is possibly TRBD1 (6 bases). Per germline, CDR1 GTSNPN and CDR2 SVGIG (reference sequence). With 1 base removed from V and 6 bases from J, the gap between germline ends came to 10 bases. CDR3 length: 13 amino acids. The CDR3 is CAWSGRGSQPQHF. In DNA form, the CDR3 reads TGTGCCTGGAGTGGCAGGGGTTCTCAGCCCCAGCATTTT.

The chain carries TRBV28 and TRBJ2-5; 9 positions agree with TRBD2. CDR1 is MDHEN, CDR2 SYDVKM, per germline. With 4 bases clipped from V and 4 bases from J, the junction kept 4 bases outside the gene matches. The CDR3 contains 14 residues. CDR3: CASSYSGGLETQYF. The CDR3 DNA follows: TGTGCCAGCAGTTATAGCGGGGGCCTAGAGACCCAGTACTTC.

The chain links TRBV4-1 to TRBJ1-2; 9 nucleotides align to TRBD1. The V and J ends lost 3 bases and 9 bases, in that order; junction bases with no gene match: 20. The CDR3 has 18 residues. The germline V gene has CDR1 MGHRA and CDR2 YSYEKL. CDR3 residues: CASSQEKDRGERGFRYTF. CDR3 bases: TGCGCCAGCAGCCAGGAAAAGGACAGGGGAGAGAGAGGGTTTCGCTACACCTTC.

Of note for this clone: Mismatch with germline at one junction end may stem from a read error. V usage is TRBV4-3 and J usage is TRBJ2-3; weak D call: TRBD2 (7 bases). The CDR3 is made up of 19 amino acids. Germline V CDR1 and CDR2: LGHNA, YSLEER. The CDR3 region is CARSQDVPGGWGASDTQYF. The CDR3 nucleotides read TGCGCCCGCAGCCAAGACGTTCCCGGGGGGTGGGGGGCTTCAGATACGCAGTATTTT.

J is TRBJ2-3 and V is TRBV24-1, with 8 bases that match TRBD1. The junction had 3 bases not matched to a gene; V was cut back by 7 bases and J by 1 base. Germline lookup yields CDR1 KGHDR and CDR2 SFDVKD. The CDR3 is 14 residues long. The CDR3 DNA follows: TGTGCCACCAGCGCGGACAGGGGCACAGATACGCAGTATTTT. It specifies CATSADRGTDTQYF.

The gene calls are TRBV2 and TRBJ2-7, with D possibly matching TRBD2 (6 bases). CDR1 and CDR2 (germline): SNHLY, FYNNEI. The ends were cut back, 4 bases at V and 6 bases at J, with 16 bases in the middle. The CDR3 is 14 residues long. The CDR3 DNA is TGTGCCAGCAGTGTTAAAGGCCCGGAGGGCGAGCAGTACTTC. Translating it yields CASSVKGPEGEQYF.